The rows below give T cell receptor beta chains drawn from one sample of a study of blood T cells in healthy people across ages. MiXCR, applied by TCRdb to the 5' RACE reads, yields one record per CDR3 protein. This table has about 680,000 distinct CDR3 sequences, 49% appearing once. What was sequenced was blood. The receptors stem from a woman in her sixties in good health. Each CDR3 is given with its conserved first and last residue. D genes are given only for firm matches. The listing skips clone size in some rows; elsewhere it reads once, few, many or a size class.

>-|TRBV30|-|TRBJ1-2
TGTGCCTGGAGTGTTTCCATACAGGACTATGGCTACACCTTC
CAWSVSIQDYGYTF
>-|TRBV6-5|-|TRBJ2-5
TGTGCCAGTGCCGCCTTGGGTGAGCAGTACTTC
CASAALGEQYF
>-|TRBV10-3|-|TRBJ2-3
TGTGCCACACAGGCTGAGGGAGTGATCTCAGATACGCAGTATTTT
CATQAEGVISDTQYF
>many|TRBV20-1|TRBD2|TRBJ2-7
TGCAGTGCAACCGGGACTAGCGGGACAACCTACGAGCAGTACTTC
CSATGTSGTTYEQYF
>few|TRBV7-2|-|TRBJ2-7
TGTGCCAGCAGCGCCTGGGGCCAGCACACCTACGAGCAGTACTTC
CASSAWGQHTYEQYF
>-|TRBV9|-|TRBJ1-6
TGTGCCAGCAGCGGACTTTTTGCTTCACCCCTCCACTTT
CASSGLFASPLHF
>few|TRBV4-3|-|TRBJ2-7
TGCGCCAGCAGCCAGAAGACAGCCTCCTACGAGCAGTACTTC
CASSQKTASYEQYF
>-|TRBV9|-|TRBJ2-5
TGTGCCAGCAGCGTAAGAGGGAGTGGTTTGGAGACCCAGTACTTC
CASSVRGSGLETQYF
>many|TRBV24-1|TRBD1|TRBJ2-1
TGTGCCACCAGTTCATTTGGACAGGGAGGTTACAATGAGCAGTTCTTC
CATSSFGQGGYNEQFF
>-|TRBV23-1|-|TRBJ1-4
TGCGCCAGCAGTCCCTCTCCGCCAGCAACTAATGAAAAACTGTTTTTT
CASSPSPPATNEKLFF
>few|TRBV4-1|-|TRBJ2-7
TGCGCCAGCAGCCAAGTCGGCGGTACCTACGAGCAGTACTTC
CASSQVGGTYEQYF
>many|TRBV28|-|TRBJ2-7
TGTGCCAGCAGATCCGACAGGGACTTTTCCTACGAGCAGTACTTC
CASRSDRDFSYEQYF
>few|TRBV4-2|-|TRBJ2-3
TGTGCCAGCAGTGTGCGCAGGGCAGATACGCAGTATTTT
CASSVRRADTQYF
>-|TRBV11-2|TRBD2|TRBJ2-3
TGTGCCAGCAGCTTAGGTTATCCCGCGCTCATAACTAGCGGGAGGTCCACAGATACGCAGTATTTT
CASSLGYPALITSGRSTDTQYF
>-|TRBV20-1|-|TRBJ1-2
TGCAGTGCCCCCGGAGGCCCTATGGCTACAGGCTACACCTTC
CSAPGGPMATGYTF
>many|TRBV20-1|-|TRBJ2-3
TGCAGTGCTCCGGGACTTCGAACAGATACGCAGTATTTT
CSAPGLRTDTQYF
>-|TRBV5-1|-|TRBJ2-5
TGCGCCAGCAGCTTGGGTTCGGCGGGATACAATGAGCAGTACTTC
CASSLGSAGYNEQYF
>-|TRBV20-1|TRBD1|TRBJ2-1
TGCAGTGCTAGAGCGGACAGGCCCTACAATGAGCAGTTCTTC
CSARADRPYNEQFF
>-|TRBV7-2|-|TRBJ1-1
TGTGCCAGCAGGGGCGGTCTGGGCAGGGAAGCTTTCTTT
CASRGGLGREAFF
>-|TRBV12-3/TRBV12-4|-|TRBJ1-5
TGTGCCAGCAGTTTAGACGCAAGGGACAATCAGCCCCAGCATTTT
CASSLDARDNQPQHF